Only one count was recorded for the clone carrying this T cell receptor beta chain. The sample comes from a study of T cells after somatic rescue of genetic block. Germline V gives CDR1 SNHLY, CDR2 FYNNEI. Trimming removed 0 bases at V and 0 bases at J, with 12 bases between. This CDR3 is 17 amino acids long. Libraries were prepared by immunoSEQ multiplex PCR; TCRdb keeps only in-frame clonotypes and omits some of them. Seen here are 100,000 to 120,000 clones, around nine tenths observed once, and the top ten hold about 1.5%. This TCR came from a woman younger than 30. The sample taken for sequencing was peripheral blood mononuclear cells (PBMCs). The gene calls are TRBV2 and TRBJ2-1, with D perhaps TRBD2 (7 bases). The CDR3 region is CASSEARGGSSYNEQFF. In DNA, the CDR3 is TGTGCCAGCAGTGAAGCGAGGGGGGGGAGCTCCTACAATGAGCAGTTCTTC.